This TCR beta chain was identified during a study of shared clonotypes between healthy human individuals. Study summary: Donors consisted of two women and a few men between 18 and 49. CD8 memory received one plate per donor, CD8 naive two, CD4 memory three and CD4 naive three.

The naive CD8 population came from CD45RO-negative cells selected for CCR7, without terminally differentiated effector memory CD45RA+ cells. Germline V gene lookup returns CDR1 SGHTA and CDR2 FQGNSA. The CDR3 loop spans 14 amino acids. Deletions cut 0 bases from V and 5 bases from J, with 9 bases between. About this clone itself: This sample includes further DNA sequences coding for the same CDR3.

Sequenced by immunoSEQ multiplex PCR; TCRdb stores in-frame clones only, minus some. The table records roughly 890,000 clones, 80% to 95% of them present only once. Sequencing was performed on naive CD8+ T cells sorted from blood. This clonotype originated in a man aged 25 to 45 in good health. This chain connects TRBV7-2 to TRBJ2-3, with D unresolved. CDR3 region: CASSLASLEDTQYF. For the CDR3, the DNA is TGTGCCAGCAGCTTAGCTAGTCTAGAAGATACGCAGTATTTT.